This is a list of T cell receptor beta chains from one sample in a study of T cells after yellow fever vaccination. TCRdb re-called the 5' RACE reads with MiXCR, one entry per CDR3 protein. The sample yields around 260,000 distinct CDR3 sequences, approximately 5.2% seen once. Sequencing was performed on CD4+ T cells sorted from PBMCs, taken on the day of the yellow fever booster vaccination. Receptors were obtained from a man younger than 35 who received the YFV17D yellow fever vaccine. Both conserved end residues are part of each CDR3. The D gene is left open where the match is weak. Some rows mark clone size as missing; the rest say once, few, many or name a class of expanded clone.

abundance | j_gene | d_gene | v_gene | CDR3nt | CDR3aa
many | TRBJ1-1 | TRBD1 | TRBV3-1 | TGTGCCAGCAGTCGGGACAGGGTAAACACTGAAGCTTTCTTT | CASSRDRVNTEAFF
- | TRBJ1-2 | - | TRBV9 | TGTGCCAGCACCCAGGGTTTCGGCTATGGCTACACCTTC | CASTQGFGYGYTF
few | TRBJ1-2 | - | TRBV4-3 | TGCGCCAGCAGCCAAGGACATGGTGGAATCTACTATGGCTACACCTTC | CASSQGHGGIYYGYTF
- | TRBJ1-5 | - | TRBV2 | TGTGCCAGCAGTGAAGCGCGAGGGAGCAATCAGCCCCAGCATTTT | CASSEARGSNQPQHF
- | TRBJ2-1 | TRBD2 | TRBV3-1 | TGTGCCAGCAGCCAGGGACTATGGGTAAATGAGCAGTTCTTC | CASSQGLWVNEQFF
- | TRBJ2-3 | TRBD1 | TRBV12-3/TRBV12-4 | TGTGCCAGCAGGGACAGGACCAGCACAGATACGCAGTATTTT | CASRDRTSTDTQYF
many | TRBJ2-7 | - | TRBV6-6 | TGTGCCAGCAGTTACTCGAGCCCAGCAGAGTGGGCCTACGAGCAGTACTTC | CASSYSSPAEWAYEQYF
few | TRBJ1-2 | - | TRBV10-3 | TGTGCCATCAGTGGGACCGACGGACAACCTAACTATGGCTACACCTTC | CAISGTDGQPNYGYTF
many | TRBJ2-1 | - | TRBV7-8 | TGTGCCAGCAGCTTAGGCGGGGGCCGCGGCTCCTACAATGAGCAGTTCTTC | CASSLGGGRGSYNEQFF
- | TRBJ1-2 | - | TRBV27 | TGTGCCAGCAGGGACCCAAGATGGGGCTACACCTTC | CASRDPRWGYTF
many | TRBJ1-1 | - | TRBV4-2 | TGTGCCAGCAGCCAAGGATTTGGGGGGACTGAAGCTTTCTTT | CASSQGFGGTEAFF
many | TRBJ2-5 | - | TRBV20-1 | TGCAGTGCCGGACGGGGGGCGCGGGAGACCCAGTACTTC | CSAGRGARETQYF
- | TRBJ1-2 | - | TRBV6-6 | TGTGCCAGCACTCTACAGGCCTTCTATGGCTACACCTTC | CASTLQAFYGYTF
many | TRBJ2-5 | TRBD2 | TRBV20-1 | TGCAGTGCCTGGGGGGGGCAAGAGACCCAGTACTTC | CSAWGGQETQYF
few | TRBJ1-5 | - | TRBV6-2/TRBV6-3 | TGTGGCGTGGGGTATCAGCCCCAGCATTTT | CGVGYQPQHF
- | TRBJ2-5 | TRBD1 | TRBV28 | TGTGCCAGCAGTTTATTGGGCCAGGGGGTACAAGAGACCCAGTACTTC | CASSLLGQGVQETQYF
few | TRBJ1-1 | - | TRBV12-3/TRBV12-4 | TGTGCCAGCCGGCCAGCGGAGAACACTGAAGCTTTCTTT | CASRPAENTEAFF
few | TRBJ2-2 | - | TRBV9 | TGTGCCAGCAGCCGGGGGGCCGTTGCCGGGGAGCTGTTTTTT | CASSRGAVAGELFF
- | TRBJ1-1 | - | TRBV7-2 | TGTGCCAGCAGCGTGACAAGCACCGGGGACACTGAAGCTTTCTTT | CASSVTSTGDTEAFF
many | TRBJ2-5 | - | TRBV7-7 | TGTGCTAGCAGCCCCGGCCAGGGCGGAGGGGAGACCCAGTACTTC | CASSPGQGGGETQYF
few | TRBJ2-3 | TRBD2 | TRBV7-2 | TGTGCCAGCAGCTTTGGACTAGCGGCAGATACGCAGTATTTT | CASSFGLAADTQYF
- | TRBJ2-5 | - | TRBV2 | TGTGCCAGCAGTTGGGGGACACAAGAGACCCAGTACTTC | CASSWGTQETQYF
- | TRBJ1-1 | - | TRBV28 | TGTGCCAGCAGTATACAACGGTATGAAGCTTTCTTT | CASSIQRYEAFF
few | TRBJ1-1 | - | TRBV7-8 | TGTGCCAGCCAACTTTATCCTGGAGGGACGAACACTGAAGCTTTCTTT | CASQLYPGGTNTEAFF
- | TRBJ2-7 | - | TRBV5-1 | TGCGCCAGCAGCCCAGGTGGGCGCGGGGAGCAGTACTTC | CASSPGGRGEQYF
- | TRBJ2-5 | TRBD2 | TRBV7-2 | TGTGCCAGCAGCCGCTCGGGGGGGGAGACCCAGTACTTC | CASSRSGGETQYF
- | TRBJ2-3 | - | TRBV12-3/TRBV12-4 | TGTGCCAGCAGTTTAGGCGGAGGTAGGGGCCCTGGGGATACGCAGTATTTT | CASSLGGGRGPGDTQYF
few | TRBJ2-7 | - | TRBV18 | TGTGCCAGCTCGGACACACAAGCCTACGAGCAGTACTTC | CASSDTQAYEQYF
few | TRBJ1-2 | - | TRBV12-3/TRBV12-4 | TGTGCCAGCAGTAAGGGCTTTAACTATGGCTACACCTTC | CASSKGFNYGYTF
- | TRBJ1-6 | - | TRBV12-3/TRBV12-4 | TGTGCCAGCAGCCTCCGGAGGGCTGGGAATTCACCCCTCCACTTT | CASSLRRAGNSPLHF
many | TRBJ1-2 | - | TRBV6-5 | TGTGCCAGCAGTTCGGCAGGAAACTATGGCTACACCTTC | CASSSAGNYGYTF
- | TRBJ1-1 | - | TRBV28 | TGTGCCAGCAGCTTTGTGTGGCAGAACACTGAAGCTTTCTTT | CASSFVWQNTEAFF
few | TRBJ2-1 | TRBD2 | TRBV5-1 | TGCGCCAGCAGCTTGACCCCCAGCGGGGGGGACAATGAGCAGTTCTTC | CASSLTPSGGDNEQFF
few | TRBJ1-2 | - | TRBV12-3/TRBV12-4 | TGTACCGGCGGAGGGGTTGACTATGGCTACACCTTC | CTGGGVDYGYTF
many | TRBJ2-3 | - | TRBV7-9 | TGTGCCAGCAGCTTAGCCCCAGATACGCAGTATTTT | CASSLAPDTQYF
many | TRBJ2-5 | - | TRBV11-2 | TGTGCCAGCCGCCGGGGCACACAAGAGACCCAGTACTTC | CASRRGTQETQYF
- | TRBJ1-1 | - | TRBV6-5 | TGTGCCAGCAGTCAATGGGAGTTGAGGGTGAACACTGAAGCTTTCTTT | CASSQWELRVNTEAFF
- | TRBJ2-2 | TRBD1 | TRBV2 | TGTGCCAGCAGAGCCGGGACAGGGCCCACCGGGGAGCTGTTTTTT | CASRAGTGPTGELFF
once | TRBJ1-5 | - | TRBV27 | TGTGCCAGCAGTTCGTCGTATCAGCCCCAGCATTTT | CASSSSYQPQHF
many | TRBJ2-3 | TRBD2 | TRBV20-1 | TGCAGTGCTAGCGGGGGGGCCTCATTCACAGATACGCAGTATTTT | CSASGGASFTDTQYF
many | TRBJ1-6 | - | TRBV6-5 | TGTGCCAGCAGTTACCAGTCAGGGGCGGAATCACCCCTCCACTTT | CASSYQSGAESPLHF
many | TRBJ2-1 | - | TRBV12-3/TRBV12-4 | TGTGCCAGCAGTTCGACCAGGGGTGAGCAGTTCTTC | CASSSTRGEQFF
- | TRBJ1-2 | TRBD1 | TRBV6-1 | TGTGCCAGCAGTGATAGATGGGGACAGCTCTATGGCTACACCTTC | CASSDRWGQLYGYTF
- | TRBJ2-1 | TRBD2 | TRBV5-6 | TGTGCCAGCAGCTTGGAGGTTGCAGCGGGGGGGCATGGTGAGCAGTTCTTC | CASSLEVAAGGHGEQFF
- | TRBJ2-3 | - | TRBV5-1 | TGCGCCAGCAGCTTGGGTCAAGTTATCACAGATACGCAGTATTTT | CASSLGQVITDTQYF
few | TRBJ2-5 | - | TRBV7-2 | TGTGCCAGCAGCCGGAGAGGGGGGAGGTTGGAGACCCAGTACTTC | CASSRRGGRLETQYF
- | TRBJ2-5 | TRBD1 | TRBV5-1 | TGCGCCAGCAGCCGAGGACAGGTCCGGGGGACCCAGTACTTC | CASSRGQVRGTQYF
- | TRBJ2-7 | - | TRBV7-8 | TGTGCCAGCAGCGGCCTAGCGAGAAGGGGCTACGAGCAGTACTTC | CASSGLARRGYEQYF
few | TRBJ2-3 | TRBD2 | TRBV20-1 | TGCAGTGCTCTCAATCGGGGGGGGGCCACAGATACGCAGTATTTT | CSALNRGGATDTQYF
- | TRBJ1-2 | - | TRBV3-1 | TGTGCCAGCAGCCAAGTAACGAGAGGCTACACCTTC | CASSQVTRGYTF
- | TRBJ1-2 | - | TRBV4-2 | TGTGCCAGCAGCCAAGAACAGGCGGGCTATGGCTACACCTTC | CASSQEQAGYGYTF
- | TRBJ1-6 | - | TRBV11-2 | TGTGCCAGCAGCTTAACCCAAGGATCACCCCTCCACTTT | CASSLTQGSPLHF